The next 9 T cell receptor beta chains were all read from a single sample in a study of CD8+ T cells in alopecia areata. RNA extraction was followed by reverse transcription into cDNA, which acted as the sequencing template. The protocol was immunoSEQ multiplex PCR, while the TCRdb copy is restricted to in-frame clones and leaves out a portion. The sample has around 80,000 clones, 45% to 60% seen once; the top ten hold around 6%. Sequencing was carried out using NKG2D-high CD8+ T cells sorted from blood. Every receptor here comes from a human donor with alopecia areata.

The chain employs TRBV27 and TRBJ2-7, with D unclear. Trimming took off 0 bases at V and 0 bases at J, with 9 bases between the two ends. Per the germline V gene, CDR1 is MNHEY and CDR2 is SMNVEV (reference sequence). This CDR3 has 15 amino acids. CDR3 coding DNA: TGTGCCAGCAGTTTATCAGACTCAAGCTCCTACGAGCAGTACTTC. It translates to CASSLSDSSSYEQYF.

The CDR3 DNA reads as TGCGCCAGCAGCCAAGTTGGTGAGCAGTTCTTC. Protein product: CASSQVGEQFF. The genes are TRBV4-1 and TRBJ2-1, with D unclear. Germline-derived CDR1 and CDR2 are MGHRA and YSYEKL. The CDR3 has 11 residues. V dropped 1 base and J dropped 9 bases, with 4 bases sitting between them.

J is TRBJ1-1 and V is TRBV18, with a weak D call TRBD1 (6 bases). From germline, CDR1 is KGHSH and CDR2 LQKENI. The CDR3 has 15 amino acids. Trimming removed 3 bases at V and 0 bases at J, with 11 bases between. Written as DNA, the CDR3 is TGTGCCAGCTCACCCGCCTCAGGGGTGAACACTGAAGCTTTCTTT. It encodes CASSPASGVNTEAFF.

This clone came up a few times. The V and J genes are TRBV29-1 and TRBJ2-5, with TRBD2 matching over 8 bases. V lost 6 bases to trimming and J lost 4 bases; unmatched junction nucleotides: 7. Germline V lookup: CDR1 SQVTM, CDR2 ANQGSEA. This CDR3 is 13 amino acids long. CDR3 coding DNA: TGCAGCGTGCATGGCGGGGGGTTAGAGACCCAGTACTTC. As protein: CSVHGGGLETQYF.

The CDR3 sequence: CASSLQTEKVGTQYF. CDR3 DNA: TGTGCCAGCAGTTTGCAAACCGAAAAAGTGGGTACCCAGTACTTC. V and J are TRBV28 and TRBJ2-5; D gene unclear. V lost 3 bases, J lost 8 bases, and 19 bases lay in between. Looked up from germline, CDR1 is MDHEN and CDR2 is SYDVKM. CDR3 length: 15 residues.

This clone was recorded once. This chain joins TRBV25-1 and TRBJ2-7, with unresolved D. The CDR3 is 12 amino acids. Trimming removed 3 bases at V and 6 bases at J, with 9 bases between. Per germline, CDR1 MGHDK and CDR2 SYGVNS. The CDR3 loop is CASSDIGFEQYF. The CDR3 DNA follows: TGTGCCAGCAGTGACATCGGTTTCGAGCAGTACTTC.

This chain links TRBV4-3 with TRBJ2-7; possibly TRBD2 for D (5 bases). The V gene lost 4 bases and the J gene lost 9 bases, with 16 bases spanning the gap. This CDR3 is 13 amino acids long. Germline CDR1 is LGHNA and CDR2 is YSLEER. CDR3: CASSPGSGFVQYF. The CDR3 coding sequence is TGCGCCAGCAGCCCGGGATCCGGGTTTGTGCAGTACTTC.

The chain recombines TRBV23-1 with TRBJ2-4; TRBD1 matches 7 bases. TRBV23-1 is an open reading frame, and its role is uncertain. Trimming took 9 bases from V and 11 from J; bases not matched to a gene: 7. This CDR3 has 11 amino acids. The CDR3 reads CASQTRGLQYF. The DNA of the CDR3 is TGCGCCAGTCAGACAAGGGGGCTTCAGTACTTC.

V and J are TRBV4-1 and TRBJ1-2; D gene uncertain. The CDR3 loop spans 15 amino acids. V lost 1 base, J lost 9 bases, and 18 bases lay in between. CDR1 is MGHRA and CDR2 is YSYEKL in the germline V gene. The CDR3 DNA sequence: TGCGCCAGCAGCCAAGCGCGACACGTGCTCGGGAGCTACACCTTC. It encodes CASSQARHVLGSYTF.